What follows is one T cell receptor beta chain and its context. The sample comes from a study of T-cell memory formation after mild COVID-19. Study in general: Largely donor-specific sequence clusters came from a couple of donors.

Libraries for TCRalpha and TCRbeta carried sample barcodes and unique molecular identifiers via 5'RACE. One entry per CDR3 protein results from TCRdb running MiXCR on the 5' RACE reads. The data show 250,000 to 300,000 distinct CDR3 sequences, less than 20% seen once. V shed 5 bases and J shed 9 bases, with 20 bases lying between them. The CDR3 has 15 amino acids. The sequence came from a man younger than 35 who had mild COVID-19 (a few samples of this study predate the infection). Cell type and time point are not known. V and J are TRBV23-1 and TRBJ1-5, with D possibly TRBD1 on 6 matching bases. TRBV23-1 has ORF status, its function being uncertain. The sequencing sample was made of PBMCs or a T cell subset sorted from them (not recorded which). The CDR3 nucleotides read TGCGCCAGCAGTGATCAGACAGGAGCCCCGGGGCCCCAGCATTTT. It specifies CASSDQTGAPGPQHF.